Listed here is a single T cell receptor beta chain. This sample was included in a study of blood T cell repertoires in COVID-19. The repertoire was sequenced with immunoSEQ multiplex PCR; TCRdb's copy has only in-frame clones and lacks some. The sample holds 55,000 to 65,000 clones; roughly nine tenths are singletons and the top ten take over 9%. CDR3 length equals 14 residues. The germline V gene encodes CDR1 SGHAT and CDR2 FQNNGV. Trimming pared 7 bases from V and 2 bases from J, leaving 15 bases between. Sequences were obtained from peripheral blood. The receptor's source is a human donor with acute or convalescent COVID-19. The donor label of this sample is uncertain. The genes are TRBV11-2 and TRBJ2-7; possibly TRBD2 for D (6 bases). The CDR3 loop reads CASTRSGLTYEQYF. DNA of the CDR3: TGTGCCAGCACCCGGAGCGGGTTGACCTACGAGCAGTACTTC.